The text below deals with one TCR beta chain. Its antigen is unidentified. An end of the junction does not agree with germline; a read error may underlie this. The germline V gene has CDR1 SGHRS and CDR2 YFSETQ. The CDR3 contains 17 residues. The donors were part of the approximately 120-subject validation cohort, which stood apart from the approximately 670-subject first cohort. Only in-frame clones appear in the TCRdb table, and some are missing; sequencing was by immunoSEQ multiplex PCR. The profile shows around 130,000 clones, roughly nine tenths of them singletons. The entry originates in a study of cytomegalovirus exposure and HLA in healthy donors. The study's findings and limits: Subsequent analysis found a tendency for first-cohort TCR clusters to co-occur within the 110 or so validation repertoires.

The clonotype comes from a man younger than 45 in good health and CMV-seronegative. The chain carries TRBV5-1 and TRBJ1-1; 7 bases line up with TRBD1. Sequencing was performed on PBMCs. Here the CDR3 reads CASSSLTRQGRNIEAFF. Here the CDR3 DNA reads TGCGCCAGCAGCTCATTAACCCGACAGGGCCGAAACATTGAAGCTTTCTTT.